Below, 7 T cell receptor beta chains from the same sample are listed, as sequenced in a study of cytomegalovirus exposure and HLA in healthy donors. The PCR was carried out with 60 Vbeta primers and 13 Jbeta primers. Profiled with immunoSEQ multiplex PCR; TCRdb holds only in-frame clones, not every one. The repertoire holds about 140,000 clones, with 60% to 85% as singletons. The sample taken for sequencing was PBMCs. The source is a young man in good health and CMV-seronegative.

The chain recombines TRBV7-3 with TRBJ1-2, with a possible D match to TRBD1 (5 bases). CDR3 length: 13 residues. From germline, CDR1 is SGHTA and CDR2 FQGTGA. The V gene lost 6 bases and the J gene lost 7 bases, with 15 bases spanning the gap. CDR3 sequence (DNA): TGTGCCAGCAGAGCCGGGGGAGGAGGTGGCTACACCTTC. This encodes CASRAGGGGGYTF.

This clone was seen a handful of times. In DNA form, the CDR3 reads TGTGCCAGCGGACAGGGGGCTTCCGAGCAGTACTTC. Translation: CASGQGASEQYF. The chain recombines TRBV6-6 with TRBJ2-7; TRBD1 agrees at 11 bases. V gave up 8 bases and J gave up 6 bases; unmatched junction bases: 3. Germline V gene data show CDR1 as MNHNY and CDR2 as SVGAGI (reference sequence). The CDR3 is 12 residues long.

V usage is TRBV11-3 and J usage is TRBJ2-1, with 12 bases aligning to TRBD2. Germline values: CDR1 SGHNT, CDR2 YENEEA. The CDR3 has 17 residues. Trimming took 5 bases from V and 1 from J; bases not matched to a gene: 6. CDR3 sequence: CASSAGLAGFSYNEQFF. CDR3 in DNA: TGTGCCAGCAGCGCTGGACTAGCGGGGTTTTCCTACAATGAGCAGTTCTTC.

The chain carries TRBV13 and TRBJ2-2, with 8 bases that match TRBD2. The CDR3 consists of 16 residues. Germline-derived CDR1 and CDR2 are PRHDT and FYEKMQ (reference sequence). J lost 3 bases, V lost 1 base, and 4 bases had no gene match. The CDR3 coding sequence is TGTGCCAGCAGCTTAGTGGCGGGAGGTGACACCGGGGAGCTGTTTTTT. This codes for CASSLVAGGDTGELFF.

In the case of this clone: Additional DNA sequences in this sample encode the identical CDR3. The chain has TRBV20-1 and TRBJ1-2; no clear D gene. Germline V gives CDR1 DFQATT, CDR2 SNEGSKA (reference sequence). Trimming pared 8 bases from V and 5 bases from J, leaving 9 bases between. The CDR3 loop spans 10 amino acids. The CDR3 here is CSPPGYGYTF. DNA of the CDR3: TGCAGTCCCCCGGGGTATGGCTACACCTTC.

As DNA, the CDR3 is TGTGCCAGCAGTTGGGGCGCCTGGGGAGCCAAAAACATTCAGTACTTC. It yields the protein CASSWGAWGAKNIQYF. This chain uses TRBV28 with TRBJ2-4; perhaps TRBD1 as D (5 bases). Per the germline V gene, CDR1 is MDHEN and CDR2 is SYDVKM. This CDR3 has 16 amino acids. Trimming cost V 4 bases and J 0 bases, with 13 bases left between them.

The chain has TRBV27 and TRBJ2-6; 8 nucleotides match TRBD1. The CDR3 is 19 residues long. Looked up from germline, CDR1 is MNHEY and CDR2 is SMNVEV (reference sequence). V was clipped by 0 bases and J by 3 bases; unmatched bases: 10. CDR3 in DNA: TGTGCCAGCAGTTTATCGAGCCAGGGGGCTTTACGTGGGGCCAACGTCCTGACTTTC. It is translated as CASSLSSQGALRGANVLTF.